Listed below are T cell receptor beta chains from one sample, sequenced in a study of immune cell composition in non-small cell lung cancer. Measured with immunoSEQ multiplex PCR; TCRdb has only the in-frame clones, and not every one. The repertoire holds approximately 3,800 clones, around 70% seen once, with roughly 29% in the top ten. Material for sequencing was lung tumor tissue. These receptors came from a human donor with non-small cell lung cancer. CDR3s include the opening cysteine and the closing phenylalanine or tryptophan. A D gene is named only where the DNA matches it firmly. Size tells how often a clone was seen (once, few, many) or the class of an expanded clone, and some rows leave it out.

TRBV25-1	.	.	15	TRBJ2-3	CASWTNREITDTQYF	TGTGCCAGCTGGACTAACCGAGAAATCACAGATACGCAGTATTTT
TRBV6-5	.	.	14	TRBJ2-3	CASSYGGSRDTQYF	TGTGCCAGCAGTTACGGCGGTTCGAGAGATACGCAGTATTTT
TRBV19	TRBD2	.	19	TRBJ2-7	CASSIKATSGTAGSYEQYF	TGTGCCAGTAGTATTAAGGCGACTAGCGGGACAGCGGGCTCCTACGAGCAGTACTTC
TRBV5-1	.	.	14	TRBJ1-4	CASSLGQVNEKLFF	TGCGCCAGCAGCTTGGGACAGGTCAATGAAAAACTGTTTTTT
TRBV28	.	.	15	TRBJ2-3	CASSLLAGRTDTQYF	TGTGCCAGCAGTTTATTGGCGGGGCGCACAGATACGCAGTATTTT
TRBV18	TRBD2	.	16	TRBJ2-3	CASSFGLAGVGDTQYF	TGTGCCAGCTCCTTCGGACTAGCGGGCGTTGGAGATACGCAGTATTTT
TRBV18	TRBD1	.	15	TRBJ1-2	CASSRTGGELYGYTF	TGTGCCAGCTCGCGGACAGGGGGAGAACTCTATGGCTACACCTTC
TRBV5-6	TRBD1	few	15	TRBJ1-5	CASSAQGNSNQPQHF	TGTGCCAGCAGCGCACAGGGGAATAGCAATCAGCCCCAGCATTTT
TRBV9	TRBD1	.	16	TRBJ1-1	CASSIGLDRTGTEAFF	TGTGCCAGCAGCATTGGGTTGGACAGGACGGGCACTGAAGCTTTCTTT
TRBV5-6	TRBD2	.	17	TRBJ2-5	CASSLRRLAGEGETQYF	TGTGCCAGCAGCTTGCGGCGACTAGCGGGAGAGGGTGAGACCCAGTACTTC
TRBV7-2	TRBD1	.	16	TRBJ2-7	CASSLAGGTGSYEQYF	TGTGCCAGCAGCTTAGCGGGGGGGACAGGGTCTTACGAGCAGTACTTC
TRBV4-1	.	once	16	TRBJ2-1	CASSQESGRPYNEQFF	TGCGCCAGCAGCCAAGAGAGCGGGCGACCTTACAATGAGCAGTTCTTC
TRBV5-6	.	.	14	TRBJ1-5	CASSHGQLDQPQHF	TGTGCCAGCAGCCACGGACAGCTTGATCAGCCCCAGCATTTT
TRBV6-1	.	.	14	TRBJ2-4	CASNQGGPWDIQYF	TGTGCCAGCAACCAGGGGGGCCCTTGGGACATTCAGTACTTC
TRBV29-1	.	.	13	TRBJ2-1	CSVGGGGYNEQFF	TGCAGCGTTGGGGGTGGAGGCTACAATGAGCAGTTCTTC
TRBV6-1	TRBD2	.	14	TRBJ2-1	CASGREGSYNEQFF	TGTGCCAGCGGCAGGGAGGGCTCCTACAATGAGCAGTTCTTC
TRBV1	.	.	15	TRBJ1-3	CTSRDFVGFGNTIYF	.
TRBV7-2	.	.	12	TRBJ1-2	CASSLDGYGYTF	TGTGCCAGCAGCTTAGACGGGTATGGCTACACCTTC
TRBV11-1	.	few	11	TRBJ2-5	CASSLVGTQYF	TGTGCCAGCAGCTTAGTCGGGACCCAGTACTTC
TRBV29-1	TRBD2	.	15	TRBJ2-6	CSVEGWGGGANVLTF	TGCAGCGTTGAGGGATGGGGGGGTGGGGCCAACGTCCTGACTTTC
TRBV5-1	TRBD2	.	14	TRBJ2-1	CATTELAGLNEQFF	TGCGCCACGACCGAGCTAGCGGGTCTCAATGAGCAGTTCTTC
TRBV6-1	.	.	16	TRBJ2-5	CASSEEEGGGQETQYF	TGTGCCAGCAGTGAAGAGGAGGGAGGGGGCCAAGAGACCCAGTACTTC
TRBV5-1	TRBD2	few	14	TRBJ2-7	CASSFSSGNYEQYF	TGCGCCAGCAGCTTTTCTAGCGGGAACTACGAGCAGTACTTC
TRBV4-2	.	few	15	TRBJ2-7	CASSWGLTASYEQYF	TGTGCCAGCAGCTGGGGACTTACCGCTTCCTACGAGCAGTACTTC
TRBV18	TRBD1	.	15	TRBJ2-7	CASSQGGLSSYEQYF	TGTGCCAGCTCACAAGGGGGCCTAAGCTCCTACGAGCAGTACTTC
TRBV5-1	.	.	16	TRBJ2-3	CASRRSSLTSTDTQYF	TGCGCCAGCAGGAGATCGTCGCTAACTAGCACAGATACGCAGTATTTT
TRBV6-6	.	.	14	TRBJ1-2	CASSYQGGDYGYTF	TGTGCCAGCAGTTACCAGGGTGGGGACTATGGCTACACCTTC
TRBV5-6	.	.	14	TRBJ2-7	CASSLIADPYEQYF	TGTGCCAGCAGCCTTATAGCGGATCCCTACGAGCAGTACTTC
TRBV18	.	.	14	TRBJ2-3	CASSRRESTDTQYF	TGTGCCAGCTCACGCCGGGAGAGCACAGATACGCAGTATTTT
TRBV27	TRBD1	.	17	TRBJ2-2	CASSAYTGTGFLRELFF	TGTGCCAGCAGTGCCTACACCGGGACAGGGTTTCTTAGGGAGCTGTTTTTT
TRBV7-2	TRBD2	.	17	TRBJ2-5	CASSLGGSGRREETQYF	TGTGCCAGCAGCTTAGGTGGTAGCGGGAGGAGGGAGGAGACCCAGTACTTC
TRBV2	.	.	14	TRBJ1-4	CASTLAANSEKLFF	TGTGCCAGCACCCTGGCCGCAAACAGCGAAAAACTGTTTTTT
TRBV6-1	TRBD2	.	15	TRBJ2-2	CASGVGLANTGELFF	TGTGCCAGCGGGGTGGGACTAGCGAACACCGGGGAGCTGTTTTTT
TRBV5-4	.	few	15	TRBJ1-2	CASSLLQGPNYGYTF	TGTGCCAGCAGCTTACTTCAGGGCCCCAACTATGGCTACACCTTC
TRBV6-5	.	.	16	TRBJ2-3	CASSSPNREGTDTQYF	TGTGCCAGCAGTTCCCCCAACAGGGAAGGAACAGATACGCAGTATTTT
TRBV5-8	TRBD2	.	16	TRBJ2-5	CASSLGKGLAGETQYF	TGTGCCAGCAGCTTGGGAAAGGGACTAGCGGGAGAGACCCAGTACTTC
TRBV5-1	.	.	15	TRBJ2-1	CASSFDGAREDEQFF	TGCGCCAGCAGCTTTGATGGAGCACGTGAGGATGAGCAGTTCTTC
TRBV28	TRBD2	.	18	TRBJ2-5	CASSSYASGRAEGETQYF	TGTGCCAGCAGTTCTTATGCTAGCGGGAGGGCCGAGGGGGAGACCCAGTACTTC
TRBV6-5	TRBD1	.	14	TRBJ2-4	CASRQGQGANIQYF	TGTGCCAGCAGACAGGGACAGGGGGCTAACATTCAGTACTTC
TRBV14	TRBD2	.	13	TRBJ2-4	CASSSPGGYIQYF	TGTGCCAGCAGCTCCCCGGGGGGATACATTCAGTACTTC
TRBV6-4	TRBD1	.	15	TRBJ2-3	CASSPGTGDTDTQYF	TGTGCCAGCAGTCCCGGGACAGGGGACACAGATACGCAGTATTTT
TRBV10-3	TRBD1	.	16	TRBJ2-3	CAISDMGQGAEDTQYF	TGTGCCATCAGTGATATGGGACAGGGGGCTGAGGATACGCAGTATTTT
TRBV14	TRBD1	.	16	TRBJ2-1	CASSLAGQGIYNEQFF	TGTGCCAGCAGCCTGGCGGGACAGGGGATCTACAATGAGCAGTTCTTC
TRBV19	.	once	15	TRBJ2-1	CASSMVDSSYNEQFF	TGTGCCAGTAGTATGGTCGATAGCTCCTACAATGAGCAGTTCTTC
TRBV7-2	TRBD1	.	15	TRBJ1-1	CASSSPEGAGNEAFF	TGTGCCAGCAGCTCCCCCGAGGGGGCTGGCAATGAAGCTTTCTTT
TRBV5-6	TRBD1	.	14	TRBJ2-7	CASTLVGQDYEQYF	TGTGCCAGCACCCTAGTGGGACAGGACTACGAGCAGTACTTC
TRBV11-2	TRBD2	.	12	TRBJ2-1	CASSLEGSGGFF	TGTGCCAGCAGCTTAGAAGGTAGCGGGGGGTTCTTC